This TCR beta chain was sequenced for a study of cytomegalovirus exposure and HLA in healthy donors. Study-wide findings and caveats: 87-base-pair reads could not separate some V segments, including TRBV6-2 and TRBV6-3. TCR beta V- and J-gene trimming, according to a later analysis, was linked to a missense DCLRE1C variant.

As to this clone: Its antigen remains unidentified.

The V end lost 0 bases, the J end lost 10 bases, and 16 bases lay between the germline ends. The length of the CDR3 is 16 residues. CDR1 and CDR2 (germline): ENHRY, SYGVKD. Use of 60 Vbeta and 13 Jbeta primers characterized the PCR. The assay was immunoSEQ multiplex PCR, and TCRdb's table has in-frame clones only and misses some. The repertoire holds around 110,000 clones, with approximately 76% as singletons. The sequenced sample was PBMCs. This sequence was found in a man aged 18 to 30 in good health and CMV-seronegative. The chain employs TRBV10-3 and TRBJ1-6; D is possibly TRBD1 (5 bases). Written as DNA, the CDR3 is TGTGCCATCAGTGAGTCCGGACCCCGGGGGGGGTCACCCCTCCACTTT. It yields the protein CAISESGPRGGSPLHF.